The TCR beta chain described here comes from a study of blood T cell repertoires in COVID-19. About the study: Researchers got acute and convalescent COVID-19 samples from the United States, Italy and Spain. PBMCs, B-cell-depleted T cells, or T cells were the source of the cDNA or gDNA that made up the material.

CDR3 length equals 17 residues. The germline V gene has CDR1 GTSNPN and CDR2 SVGIG (reference sequence). The V gene end was trimmed by 2 bases and the J gene end by 0 bases; junction bases not matched to a gene: 9. Authors' analysis steps: From reference gene primer amplification, estimates of nucleated cell counts were derived. Sequencing used immunoSEQ multiplex PCR; TCRdb keeps in-frame clones, though not all of them. Clone size and V and J calls were adopted from that table, with D and trimming inferred from the DNA. Found here are under 350,000 clones, approximately 85% of them singletons; the top ten hold approximately 7.9%.

This TCR came from a human donor in a cohort sampled during active COVID-19. Sample: peripheral blood. The rearrangement links TRBV30 to TRBJ2-2, with 7 nucleotides matching TRBD2. The CDR3 is CAWSPLLGLANTGELFF. CDR3 DNA: TGTGCCTGGAGTCCCCTCCTCGGACTAGCGAACACCGGGGAGCTGTTTTTT.